Reported below is one T cell receptor beta chain. Its specificity is unknown. This sample was included in a study of post-analysis software for immune sequencing data. As for the study in general: The disease courses covered relapsing-remitting, secondary progressive and progressive-relapsing multiple sclerosis. Study observations and caveats: Controls showed lower frequencies than patients for five or six TRBV segments, and TRBV5-6, TRBV5-1 and TRBV20-1 were among these. Controls significantly exceeded multiple sclerosis patients in normalized Chao1 diversity.

The V end was cut by 1 base, the J end by 7 bases, with 17 bases between. CDR1 is SEHNR and CDR2 is FQNEAQ in the germline V gene (reference sequence). There are 15 residues in the CDR3. Sequencing libraries made from TCR beta cDNA carried unique molecular identifiers. Once about 0.85 to 11 million T cells were used, roughly 490,000 cDNA molecules resulted. Via MiXCR, TCRdb re-called the PCR reads, giving one row per CDR3 protein. The profile shows hundreds of thousands of distinct CDR3 sequences, roughly 50% of them singletons. The receptor's source is a girl aged 5 to 17 with multiple sclerosis. The source material was blood. The gene calls are TRBV7-9 and TRBJ2-7, with D possibly being TRBD2 (6 bases). The CDR3 sequence: CASSLGRGFYNEQYF. CDR3 nucleotides: TGTGCCAGCAGCTTAGGGAGGGGCTTCTACAATGAGCAGTACTTC.